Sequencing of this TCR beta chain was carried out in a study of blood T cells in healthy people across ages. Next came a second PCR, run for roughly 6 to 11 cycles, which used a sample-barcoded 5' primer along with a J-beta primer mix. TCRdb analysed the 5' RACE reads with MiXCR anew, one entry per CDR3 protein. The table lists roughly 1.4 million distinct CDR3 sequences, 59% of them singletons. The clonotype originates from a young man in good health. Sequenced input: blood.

CDR3 amino acids: CASSQDPKMYQETQYF. The DNA for the CDR3 is TGTGCCAGCAGCCAAGATCCGAAGATGTACCAAGAGACCCAGTACTTC. V usage is TRBV4-2 and J usage is TRBJ2-5, with D unclear. V lost 0 bases, J lost 0 bases, and 11 bases lay in between. Germline V gene data show CDR1 as LGHNA and CDR2 as YNFKEQ. This CDR3 comprises 16 residues.